Below are 6 T cell receptor beta chains sequenced from a single sample in a study of OX40 agonist ivuxolimab in advanced cancers. The repertoire was sequenced with immunoSEQ multiplex PCR; TCRdb's copy has only in-frame clones and lacks some. This table holds fewer than 15,000 clones, approximately 84% found once. Here the sequenced sample was CD4+ or CD8+ T cells sorted from blood, taken in a trial of the OX40 agonist ivuxolimab. The receptors stem from an adult with an advanced solid tumor such as melanoma, head and neck, liver or kidney cancer.

The chain is built from TRBV10-2 and TRBJ2-3; no reliable D call. CDR1 WSHSY and CDR2 SAAADI come from the germline V gene. This CDR3 spans 12 amino acids. Trimming removed 0 bases at V and 7 bases at J, with 5 bases between. Here the CDR3 reads CASSESSYTQYF. The DNA for the CDR3 is TGCGCCAGCAGTGAGTCGTCGTATACGCAGTATTTT.

The chain is built from TRBV4-1 and TRBJ2-1, with a weak D call TRBD1 (6 bases). Germline V gene sequence: CDR1 MGHRA, CDR2 YSYEKL. Trimming removed 4 bases from V and 4 bases from J, with 8 bases in between. The CDR3 loop spans 13 amino acids. This chain's CDR3 is CASSPGQYNEQFF. The CDR3 nucleotides read TGCGCCAGCAGCCCCGGACAGTACAATGAGCAGTTCTTC.

This chain joins TRBV15 and TRBJ1-2; no clear D gene. The V gene's germline CDR1 is LNHNV and CDR2 YYDKDF (reference sequence). This CDR3 region has 14 residues. Trimming left V 2 bases short and J 1 base short, with 8 bases between. The CDR3 protein is CATSRREINYGYTF. The DNA for the CDR3 is TGTGCCACCAGCAGACGAGAGATTAACTATGGCTACACCTTC.

J is TRBJ2-3 and V is TRBV10-3; TRBD2 matches 10 bases. This CDR3 is built from 15 residues. V lost 2 bases to trimming and J lost 3 bases; unmatched junction nucleotides: 2. In germline, CDR1 is ENHRY, CDR2 SYGVKD. The CDR3 DNA sequence: TGTGCCATCAGTGAGAGCGGGGGGGTAACAGATACGCAGTATTTT. Its translation: CAISESGGVTDTQYF.

The chain joins TRBV13 to TRBJ2-4; tentative D call: TRBD1 (5 bases). The V end lost 4 bases, the J end lost 0 bases, and 13 bases lay between the germline ends. The CDR3 totals 16 residues. Germline V gives CDR1 PRHDT, CDR2 FYEKMQ (reference sequence). The CDR3 region is CASSSGHSLAKNIQYF. CDR3 bases: TGTGCCAGCAGCTCTGGACATTCTTTAGCCAAAAACATTCAGTACTTC.

The genes are TRBV25-1 and TRBJ2-7; a weak D match, TRBD1 (6 bases). Deletions cut 5 bases from V and 3 bases from J, with 8 bases between. The CDR3 contains 12 residues. Germline V gene data show CDR1 as MGHDK and CDR2 as SYGVNS. The CDR3 region is CASSPGDYEQYF. The CDR3 coding sequence is TGTGCCAGCAGTCCAGGGGACTACGAGCAGTACTTC.